Listed below are T cell receptor beta chains from one sample, sequenced in a study of shared clonotypes between healthy human individuals. Sequencing used immunoSEQ multiplex PCR; TCRdb keeps in-frame clones, though not all of them. The table lists about 770,000 clones, 72% of them singletons. Sequenced sample: memory CD4+ T cells sorted from blood. The source of these receptors is a woman under 40 in good health. CDR3s include the opening cysteine and the closing phenylalanine or tryptophan.

TRBJ2-2,TRBV11-2,CASSSLGSSGRYGTGELFF
TRBJ2-7,TRBV5-6,CASSLDRAYEQYF
TRBJ2-7,TRBV5-1,CASSDLAVSSYEQYF
TRBJ2-7,TRBV28,CASRQTGVDEQYF
TRBJ2-7,TRBV15,CATSRDLLAENSYEQYF
TRBJ1-5,TRBV5-4,CASSLGAGQPQHF
TRBJ2-3,TRBV6-4,CASSDQGAGTDTQYF
TRBJ2-2,TRBV7-3,CASSLSWTSETGELFF
TRBJ2-2,TRBV27,CASRRTGGNTGELFF
TRBJ1-1,TRBV6-5,CASRPPAMNTEAFF
TRBJ2-7,TRBV28,CASSSLGTSGLSYEQYF
TRBJ2-1,TRBV19,CASSTGTGVEGNEQFF
TRBJ1-6,TRBV6-5,CASTAGRIYNSPLHF
TRBJ2-1,TRBV6-4,CASSKGDEQFF
TRBJ2-1,TRBV11-2,CASSLEGTSGRFYNEQFF
TRBJ2-2,TRBV10-1,CASRSGYTGELFF
TRBJ2-1,TRBV4-1,CASSRGGGGRGSYNEQFF
TRBJ1-1,TRBV5-1,CASSRMAPGETEAFF
TRBJ1-3,TRBV10-3,CAISEPQGAGGNTIYF
TRBJ2-5,TRBV5-3,CARSLEAGQGRKETQYF
TRBJ1-1,TRBV19,CASSKGDRATEAFF
TRBJ2-1,TRBV5-1,CASSSVGGSYNEQFF
TRBJ2-7,TRBV6-1,CASSEATIRGMQYF
TRBJ1-1,TRBV28,CASSSAGTITSGFF
TRBJ2-6,TRBV23-1,CASSPSYRPNHPNSSSGANVLTF
TRBJ1-5,TRBV28,CASSLRQIHQPQHF
TRBJ2-5,TRBV7-9,CASSPRTAQETQYF
TRBJ1-1,TRBV10-3,CAIGQGQMDEEAFF
TRBJ1-2,TRBV28,CASSTRLTGYTNYGYTF
TRBJ1-2,TRBV2,CASSSLRAGGYGYTF
TRBJ2-1,TRBV7-8,CASSLVPGLGNNEQFF
TRBJ1-3,TRBV2,CASSWTGGNTIYF
TRBJ1-5,TRBV7-9,CASSSDGTNQPQHF
TRBJ2-1,TRBV15,CATSRDGRLAGGINEQFF
TRBJ2-2,TRBV5-1,CASQGGSSTGELFF
TRBJ1-2,TRBV7-9,CASSLDWEVDGYTF
TRBJ2-2,TRBV7-9,CASSLMSTNTGELFF
TRBJ2-7,TRBV10-3,CAISETYEQYF
NA,TRBV5-1,CASSLEDQEGYEQYF
TRBJ1-5,TRBV11-2,CASSLDGASGQPQHF
TRBJ1-5,TRBV28,CASTLRGQGRNQPQHF
TRBJ2-5,TRBV18,CASSPRSSGQETQYF
TRBJ1-5,TRBV28,CASSWGQARVKPQHF
TRBJ1-5,TRBV23-1,CASSQPSYSNQPQHF
TRBJ1-5,TRBV19,CALPSDINQPQHF
TRBJ2-2,TRBV7-9,CASSRGQGRDTGELFF
TRBJ2-1,TRBV19,CASSVLPGLAGGGYNEQFF
TRBJ1-1,TRBV27,CASRFTIGGQSTEAFF
TRBJ2-5,TRBV18,CASSPDASGRRETQYF
TRBJ1-1,TRBV11-2,CASSQDRNTEAFF
TRBJ2-7,TRBV7-8,CASSSPQNIRSYEQYF
TRBJ2-1,TRBV19,CASRDYNEQFF
TRBJ2-2,TRBV2,CASNPGHLNTGELFF
TRBJ2-1,TRBV20-1,CSAFPRNEQFF
TRBJ2-1,TRBV2,CASSDGGYAVEQFF
TRBJ2-4,TRBV11-3,CASSLDGDSRAIQYF
TRBJ2-1,TRBV19,CASSIRGTYNEQFF
TRBJ2-7,TRBV5-1,CASSPGTSGTYEQYF